Below are 21 T cell receptor beta chains sequenced from a single sample in a study of technical replicates of blood from a handful of donors. The data were produced by immunoSEQ multiplex PCR, yet TCRdb's version contains in-frame clones alone and is incomplete. The sample shows some 74,000 clones, 80% to 95% of them seen only once. Specimen: T cells isolated from PBMCs. The receptors were gathered from a human donor in good health.

V gene TRBV29-1 combines with J gene TRBJ2-7; tentative D call: TRBD1 (5 bases). The CDR3 is 13 residues long. Germline lookup yields CDR1 SQVTM and CDR2 ANQGSEA. Trimming removed 0 bases at V and 3 bases at J, with 9 bases between. CDR3 DNA: TGCAGCGTTGAAGATCAGGGTAACTACGAGCAGTACTTC. It specifies CSVEDQGNYEQYF.

This chain uses TRBV9 with TRBJ2-7; the D gene is possibly TRBD2 (5 bases). Trimming removed 0 bases at V and 0 bases at J, with 10 bases between. From germline, CDR1 is SGDLS and CDR2 YYNGEE. The length of the CDR3 is 15 residues. The CDR3 DNA sequence: TGTGCCAGCAGCGTAGAGGAGCGGAGCTCCTACGAGCAGTACTTC. It specifies CASSVEERSSYEQYF. The full variable domain, completed using reference TRBV9 and TRBJ2-7, is DSGVTQTPKHLITATGQRVTLRCSPRSGDLSVYWYQQSLDQGLQFLIQYYNGEERAKGNILERFSAQQFPDLHSELNLSSLELGDSALYFCASSVEERSSYEQYFGPGTRLTVT.

CDR3 in amino acids: CASSLGGGLATYSSYEQYF. CDR3 in DNA: TGTGCCAGCAGCTTAGGGGGGGGACTAGCGACTTATAGCTCCTACGAGCAGTACTTC. J is TRBJ2-7 and V is TRBV13, with 10 nucleotides matching TRBD2. The V and J ends lost 0 bases and 0 bases, in that order; junction bases with no gene match: 11. This CDR3 spans 19 amino acids. CDR1 is PRHDT, CDR2 FYEKMQ, per germline (reference sequence).

V and J are TRBV30 and TRBJ2-7; D unclear. Germline-derived CDR1 and CDR2 are GTSNPN and SVGIG (reference sequence). This CDR3 region has 12 residues. The ends were cut back, 0 bases at V and 4 bases at J, with 7 bases in the middle. DNA for the CDR3: TGTGCCTGGAGTGTACTCGGGTACGAGCAGTACTTC. Its translation: CAWSVLGYEQYF. Using reference TRBV30 and TRBJ2-7 for the parts outside the CDR3, the full variable domain is SQTIHQWPATLVQPVGSPLSLECTVEGTSNPNLYWYRQAAGRGLQLLFYSVGIGQISSEVPQNLSASRPQDRQFILSSKKLLLSDSGFYLCAWSVLGYEQYFGPGTRLTVT.

This clone has a handful of counts. This chain connects TRBV5-5 to TRBJ1-2; D is possibly TRBD1 (5 bases). Deletions cut 4 bases from V and 5 bases from J, with 12 bases between. CDR1 is SGHKS, CDR2 YYEKEE, per germline (reference sequence). There are 13 residues in the CDR3. The CDR3 nucleotides read TGTGCCAGCAGCCCCCCAGGGCAGTATGGCTACACCTTC. This gives the protein CASSPPGQYGYTF.

CDR3 protein: CAISGENYGYTF. The CDR3 DNA is TGTGCCATCAGCGGTGAAAACTATGGCTACACCTTC. This chain joins TRBV10-3 and TRBJ1-2; the D is unclear. Trimming stripped 6 bases from V and 2 bases from J, with 7 bases between. Germline lookup yields CDR1 ENHRY and CDR2 SYGVKD. This CDR3 has 12 residues.

The chain employs TRBV7-3 and TRBJ2-1, with 7 bases aligning to TRBD2. The CDR3 consists of 13 residues. Germline V lookup: CDR1 SGHTA, CDR2 FQGTGA. The V gene end was trimmed by 5 bases and the J gene end by 7 bases; junction bases not matched to a gene: 5. CDR3 amino acids: CASSVSGANEQFF. CDR3 in DNA: TGTGCCAGCAGCGTCAGCGGGGCAAATGAGCAGTTCTTC.

This clone was seen just once. The gene calls are TRBV25-1 and TRBJ2-7; perhaps TRBD1 as D (6 bases). Germline V gene data show CDR1 as MGHDK and CDR2 as SYGVNS. This CDR3 is 15 amino acids long. The germline V and J ends were trimmed by 6 bases and 2 bases, with 17 bases remaining between them. The CDR3 DNA sequence: TGTGCCAGCAGCCCCGGGACATCCAAGACCTACGAGCAGTACTTC. Translated: CASSPGTSKTYEQYF.

The chain recombines TRBV30 with TRBJ2-3, with D possibly being TRBD1 (6 bases). The length of the CDR3 is 14 residues. Trimming shortened V by 6 bases and J by 4 bases, and 17 bases separated the two germline ends. The germline CDR1 and CDR2 sequences are GTSNPN and SVGIG (reference sequence). The CDR3 DNA reads TGTGCCTGCCCTTCCGGGGACATAGCAGATACGCAGTATTTT. Protein product: CACPSGDIADTQYF.

The chain uses TRBV5-6 and TRBJ1-4; a possible D gene is TRBD1 (5 bases). CDR3 size: 14 residues. CDR1 and CDR2 from the germline V gene are SGHDT and YYEEEE. The V end lost 2 bases, the J end lost 5 bases, and 10 bases lay between the germline ends. The CDR3 DNA reads TGTGCCAGCAGCTTAGAGACAGCGAATGAAAAACTGTTTTTT. It encodes CASSLETANEKLFF.

CDR3 sequence (DNA): TGTGCCAGCAGCTTGTTATACAGGGGGAAGAACACAGATACGCAGTATTTT. Protein sequence: CASSLLYRGKNTDTQYF. V and J are TRBV5-4 and TRBJ2-3; 8 bases align to TRBD1. CDR1 SGHNT and CDR2 YYREEE come from the germline V gene (reference sequence). CDR3 length equals 17 residues. The trim removed 1 base at V and 2 bases at J, leaving 9 bases unmatched.

This rearrangement joins TRBV4-1 to TRBJ2-7; maybe TRBD2 (5 bases). CDR1 is MGHRA and CDR2 is YSYEKL in the germline V gene. The CDR3 extends over 15 amino acids. V lost 1 base to trimming and J lost 4 bases, with 14 bases between them. Here the CDR3 reads CASSQATGLWYEQYF. In nucleotides, the CDR3 is TGCGCCAGCAGCCAAGCTACCGGACTCTGGTACGAGCAGTACTTC.

The genes are TRBV10-3 and TRBJ1-2; the match to TRBD1 covers 7 bases. CDR3 size: 16 residues. Trimming removed 3 bases from V and 3 bases from J; junction bases left unmatched: 10. Per the germline V gene, CDR1 is ENHRY and CDR2 is SYGVKD. In nucleotides, the CDR3 is TGTGCCATCAGTGAAGAACAGGGGCCCCTTGACTATGGCTACACCTTC. The encoded protein is CAISEEQGPLDYGYTF.

V is TRBV5-6 and J is TRBJ2-1; no clear D gene. This CDR3 has 12 amino acids. Trimming took off 3 bases at V and 6 bases at J, with 7 bases between the two ends. Germline V CDR1 and CDR2: SGHDT, YYEEEE. The CDR3 spells CASSSQANEQFF. The CDR3 nucleotides are TGTGCCAGCAGCTCGCAAGCCAATGAGCAGTTCTTC.

As regards this clone: One junction end does not reproduce the germline sequence, and a read error may be involved. V usage is TRBV5-4 and J usage is TRBJ1-1; 7 bases fit TRBD1. Germline V gene data show CDR1 as SGHNT and CDR2 as YYREEE (reference sequence). The CDR3 loop spans 16 amino acids. The CDR3 reads CAGSAVIGGPSAEAFF. The CDR3 region has the DNA TGTGCCGGCAGCGCAGTAATAGGGGGCCCAAGTGCTGAAGCTTTCTTT.

The rearrangement joins TRBV10-3 to TRBJ2-2, with 11 bases identical to TRBD2. V dropped 6 bases and J dropped 7; count of bases not matched to a gene: 1. The CDR3 runs to 13 residues. Germline loops: CDR1 ENHRY, CDR2 SYGVKD. The CDR3 loop reads CAIRLAGDGELFF. Here the CDR3 DNA reads TGTGCCATCAGACTAGCGGGAGACGGGGAGCTGTTTTTT.

This chain links TRBV29-1 with TRBJ1-2; no firm D call. Between the trimmed V and J ends, which lost 7 bases and 7 bases, there was a span of 13 bases. CDR1 is SQVTM, CDR2 ANQGSEA, per germline. The CDR3 runs 11 residues. This chain's CDR3 is CSGNPTGGYTF. The CDR3 nucleotides read TGCAGCGGAAATCCAACCGGTGGCTACACCTTC.

The chain combines TRBV15 with TRBJ2-3, with 10 positions matching TRBD1. Germline-derived CDR1 and CDR2 are LNHNV and YYDKDF (reference sequence). The CDR3 is 18 amino acids. V lost 0 bases and J lost 2; bases outside the gene matches: 8. The CDR3 loop reads CATSRDRTGGYFTDTQYF. CDR3 DNA sequence: TGTGCCACCAGCAGAGATCGGACAGGGGGATACTTCACAGATACGCAGTATTTT.

The chain joins TRBV10-1 to TRBJ2-7; 11 bases fit TRBD1. Germline CDR1 and CDR2: WNHNN and SYGVQD (reference sequence). This CDR3 region has 13 residues. With 6 bases clipped from V and 6 bases from J, the junction kept 4 bases outside the gene matches. The CDR3 DNA sequence: TGCGCCAGCAGACCGGGACAGGGGGGCGAGCAGTACTTC. Translation gives CASRPGQGGEQYF.

V and J are TRBV9 and TRBJ2-3; D unresolved. Germline V CDR1 and CDR2: SGDLS, YYNGEE. The CDR3 runs to 12 residues. V shed 3 bases and J shed 4 bases, with 6 bases lying between them. CDR3 loop: CASSASPDTQYF. CDR3 coding DNA: TGTGCCAGCAGCGCGTCCCCAGATACGCAGTATTTT.

The table lists this clone with a few counts. V is TRBV19 and J is TRBJ1-1; no reliable D call. CDR1 and CDR2 (germline): LNHDA, SQIVND (reference sequence). Trimming removed 2 bases from V and 1 base from J, with 8 bases in between. The CDR3 is 14 residues long. The CDR3 sequence is CASSIIPGNTEAFF. CDR3 nucleotide sequence: TGTGCCAGTAGTATAATACCGGGGAACACTGAAGCTTTCTTT.